Each of the 29 T cell receptor beta chains below was sequenced from the same sample in a study of post-analysis software for immune sequencing data. Study findings and constraints: When patients were compared with controls, four to six TRBV segments were more frequent, TRBV5-6, TRBV5-1 and TRBV20-1 among them.

No antigen has been identified for these receptors. Carried by the TCR beta cDNA libraries were unique molecular identifiers. TCRdb re-called the PCR reads through MiXCR, storing one row per CDR3 protein. The data hold roughly 540,000 distinct CDR3 sequences, with 30% to 40% observed a single time. The sequencing sample was made of blood. All receptors derive from a girl aged 2-17 years with multiple sclerosis.

This clonotype was recorded a few times. This chain links TRBV14 with TRBJ2-1; TRBD2 agrees at 11 bases. This CDR3 region has 14 residues. The trim removed 5 bases at V and 7 bases at J, leaving 4 bases unmatched. Per germline, CDR1 SGHDN and CDR2 FVKESK. The CDR3 loop is CASSIGLAGNEQFF. CDR3 nucleotide sequence: TGTGCCAGCAGCATAGGACTAGCGGGTAATGAGCAGTTCTTC. The full variable domain, with the rest looked up from reference TRBV14 and TRBJ2-1, is EAGVTQFPSHSVIEKGQTVTLRCDPISGHDNLYWYRRVMGKEIKFLLHFVKESKQDESGMPNNRFLAERTGGTYSTLKVQPAELEDSGVYFCASSIGLAGNEQFFGPGTRLTVL.

This clonotype was observed a few times. The chain recombines TRBV20-1 with TRBJ2-7, with D hard to call. V was cut by 1 base and J by 3 bases, with 10 bases left in between. This CDR3 has 13 amino acids. Germline V lookup: CDR1 DFQATT, CDR2 SNEGSKA (reference sequence). The CDR3 protein is CSARVGSNYEQYF. The CDR3 DNA reads TGCAGTGCTAGAGTTGGGTCGAACTACGAGCAGTACTTC.

CDR3 sequence: CAISPPGGQPQHF. DNA of the CDR3: TGTGCCATCAGCCCGCCAGGGGGGCAGCCCCAGCATTTT. The chain couples TRBV10-3 to TRBJ1-5, with 7 bases aligning to TRBD1. The V gene end was trimmed by 6 bases and the J gene end by 7 bases; junction bases not matched to a gene: 6. Germline V gives CDR1 ENHRY, CDR2 SYGVKD. The CDR3 has 13 amino acids.

Only a few counts were recorded for this clonotype. This chain joins TRBV5-1 and TRBJ2-7; 8 bases fit TRBD1. The germline gives CDR1 SGHRS, CDR2 YFSETQ. V gave up 4 bases and J gave up 2 bases; unmatched junction bases: 11. The CDR3 is 16 residues long. The CDR3 loop reads CASSMIEGQGTYEQYF. In DNA, the CDR3 is TGCGCCAGCAGCATGATTGAAGGACAGGGAACCTACGAGCAGTACTTC. The full variable domain, its missing parts supplied by reference TRBV5-1 and TRBJ2-7, is KAGVTQTPRYLIKTRGQQVTLSCSPISGHRSVSWYQQTPGQGLQFLFEYFSETQRNKGNFPGRFSGRQFSNSRSEMNVSTLELGDSALYLCASSMIEGQGTYEQYFGPGTRLTVT.

The chain employs TRBV5-1 and TRBJ2-3; 12 bases line up with TRBD1. In germline, CDR1 is SGHRS, CDR2 YFSETQ. The CDR3 totals 17 residues. V shed 4 bases and J 4 bases; nucleotides not matched to a gene: 10. In nucleotides, the CDR3 is TGCGCCAGCAGCCAAAAGGGACAGGGGGCCAACGCAGATACGCAGTATTTT. Translated: CASSQKGQGANADTQYF.

Only a few counts were recorded for this clonotype. V usage is TRBV6-5 and J usage is TRBJ2-1; unclear D gene. The CDR3 contains 15 residues. Germline lookup yields CDR1 MNHEY and CDR2 SVGAGI. Trimming took off 0 bases at V and 0 bases at J, with 6 bases between the two ends. The CDR3 DNA follows: TGTGCCAGCAGTTACTCAGAGAGCTCCTACAATGAGCAGTTCTTC. Protein product: CASSYSESSYNEQFF.

J is TRBJ2-7 and V is TRBV20-1; the match to TRBD2 covers 8 bases. Germline CDR1 DFQATT, CDR2 SNEGSKA (reference sequence). The CDR3 contains 13 residues. J gave up 3 bases and V 6 bases, and 7 bases lay outside the gene matches. Here the CDR3 DNA reads TGCAGTGCCCCCCCAGCGGGGGACTACGAGCAGTACTTC. Translation gives CSAPPAGDYEQYF.

The chain combines TRBV18 with TRBJ2-3, with 11 bases that match TRBD2. J gave up 0 bases and V 0 bases, and 8 bases lay outside the gene matches. Germline assignment: CDR1 KGHSH and CDR2 LQKENI. There are 19 residues in the CDR3. The CDR3 DNA sequence: TGTGCCAGCTCACCACCTGGGGGACTAGCGGCCTCTAGCACAGATACGCAGTATTTT. It specifies CASSPPGGLAASSTDTQYF. Together with reference TRBV18 and TRBJ2-3, the CDR3 gives the full variable domain: NAGVMQNPRHLVRRRGQEARLRCSPMKGHSHVYWYRQLPEEGLKFMVYLQKENIIDESGMPKERFSAEFPKEGPSILRIQQVVRGDSAAYFCASSPPGGLAASSTDTQYFGPGTRLTVL.

This clonotype was seen ten or more times. The gene calls are TRBV2 and TRBJ1-2, with TRBD1 identical over 8 bases. V lost 6 bases to trimming and J lost 13 bases; unmatched junction nucleotides: 13. The germline V gene has CDR1 SNHLY and CDR2 FYNNEI. This CDR3 comprises 13 residues. CDR3 coding DNA: TGTGCCAGCAGGATCGATTCCCAGGGGGCCGGCACCTTC. This gives the protein CASRIDSQGAGTF.

The table lists this clonotype with a few counts. The J gene is TRBJ2-5, the V gene TRBV7-2; 9 bases are shared with TRBD2. Germline CDR1 reads SGHTA; CDR2 reads FQGNSA. J gave up 1 base and V 2 bases, and 5 bases lay outside the gene matches. CDR3 length: 16 residues. The CDR3: CASSLSSGGGQETQYF. CDR3 DNA sequence: TGTGCCAGCAGCTTAAGTAGCGGGGGTGGCCAAGAGACCCAGTACTTC.

This clonotype has only one observation. J is TRBJ2-1 and V is TRBV7-8, with TRBD2 as a possible D gene (7 bases). The germline V gene encodes CDR1 SGHVS and CDR2 FQNEAQ. V lost 3 bases to trimming and J lost 6 bases, with 15 bases between them. The CDR3 is made up of 15 amino acids. The CDR3 loop reads CASSFPGGGLNEQFF. The CDR3 nucleotides are TGTGCCAGCAGCTTTCCTGGCGGGGGCCTCAATGAGCAGTTCTTC.

This clonotype was counted between two and nine times. The chain has TRBV15 and TRBJ1-4; weak D call: TRBD1 (5 bases). The germline CDR1 and CDR2 sequences are LNHNV and YYDKDF (reference sequence). Trimming stripped 3 bases from V and 8 bases from J, with 16 bases between. The CDR3 has 15 residues. The CDR3 loop reads CATSSPGGDWEKLFF. In DNA, the CDR3 is TGTGCCACCAGCAGCCCGGGAGGGGATTGGGAAAAACTGTTTTTT.

This clonotype was recorded many times. V and J are TRBV6-1 and TRBJ2-3; D call uncertain. V lost 3 bases and J 4 bases, leaving 11 bases between the germline ends. The CDR3 loop spans 14 amino acids. Per germline, CDR1 MNHNS and CDR2 SASEGT. Here the CDR3 DNA reads TGTGCCAGCAGTGAGCACGGGCTGGCAGATACGCAGTATTTT. Translation gives CASSEHGLADTQYF.

The chain has TRBV29-1 and TRBJ1-2; TRBD1 might be the D (5 bases). The germline gives CDR1 SQVTM, CDR2 ANQGSEA. The V end was cut by 4 bases, the J end by 7 bases, with 16 bases between. CDR3 length equals 13 residues. The CDR3 DNA follows: TGCAGCGTTGCCGGACTGGGGCCTTTTGGCTACACCTTC. Its protein product is CSVAGLGPFGYTF.

The chain employs TRBV6-2 or TRBV6-3 and TRBJ2-7; 9 nucleotides match TRBD1. The CDR3 is 15 residues long. Germline loops: CDR1 MNHEY, CDR2 SVGEGT. With 7 bases clipped from V and 2 bases from J, the junction kept 9 bases outside the gene matches. The DNA for the CDR3 is TGTGCCAGCACCAAAGACAGGGGGTACACCTACGAGCAGTACTTC. This sequence encodes CASTKDRGYTYEQYF.

The chain has TRBV7-9 and TRBJ2-3; a weak D match, TRBD2 (7 bases). Between the trimmed V and J ends, which lost 3 bases and 2 bases, there was a span of 12 bases. Germline lookup yields CDR1 SEHNR and CDR2 FQNEAQ (reference sequence). This CDR3 has 15 amino acids. The CDR3 nucleotides are TGTGCCAGCAGCTTTCGGGCGGGGGCCACAGATACGCAGTATTTT. Its protein is CASSFRAGATDTQYF.

The rearrangement joins TRBV10-3 to TRBJ2-5, with TRBD2 as a possible D gene (5 bases). In germline, CDR1 is ENHRY, CDR2 SYGVKD. Between the trimmed V and J ends, which lost 11 bases and 3 bases, there was a span of 13 bases. CDR3 length: 12 residues. The CDR3 here is CAAGVGKETQYF. The CDR3 nucleotides are TGTGCCGCCGGGGTGGGTAAAGAGACCCAGTACTTC.

This clonotype was detected once. The chain uses TRBV6-2 or TRBV6-3 and TRBJ1-5; weak D call: TRBD1 (5 bases). The germline V and J ends were trimmed by 6 bases and 2 bases, with 17 bases remaining between them. CDR3 length: 16 residues. The germline gives CDR1 MNHEY, CDR2 SVGEGT. CDR3 residues: CASSGRGTWGNQPQHF. CDR3 bases: TGTGCCAGCAGCGGACGGGGGACGTGGGGCAATCAGCCCCAGCATTTT.

The rearrangement uses TRBV7-9 and TRBJ1-1; 9 nucleotides match TRBD1. Trimming cost V 5 bases and J 4 bases; bases outside gene matches: 8. The CDR3 extends over 15 amino acids. Germline V gene lookup returns CDR1 SEHNR and CDR2 FQNEAQ (reference sequence). This CDR3 reads CASSPSRDRVTEAFF. The CDR3 bases are TGTGCCAGCAGCCCAAGCCGGGACAGGGTCACTGAAGCTTTCTTT.

The chain links TRBV24-1 to TRBJ2-5; no clear D gene. The CDR3 totals 17 residues. V was cut by 6 bases and J by 2 bases, with 21 bases left in between. The germline gives CDR1 KGHDR, CDR2 SFDVKD. The CDR3 coding sequence is TGTGCCACCAGTTCTTCCTCGGTAGGGTTAGAGCAAGAGACCCAGTACTTC. Protein product: CATSSSSVGLEQETQYF.

This chain uses TRBV3-1 with TRBJ1-1; D is unresolved. The ends were cut back, 0 bases at V and 1 base at J, with 6 bases in the middle. CDR3 length: 14 amino acids. CDR1 LGHDT and CDR2 YNNKEL come from the germline V gene (reference sequence). The CDR3 region is CASSQEVRNTEAFF. Here the CDR3 DNA reads TGTGCCAGCAGCCAAGAGGTCAGGAACACTGAAGCTTTCTTT.

This clonotype has at least ten counts. The rearrangement links TRBV5-1 to TRBJ2-3; D is uncertain. From germline, CDR1 is SGHRS and CDR2 YFSETQ. The CDR3 runs to 14 residues. V was pared by 0 bases and J by 3 bases, with 8 bases between. In DNA form, the CDR3 reads TGCGCCAGCAGCTTGGATAGTGGGACAGATACGCAGTATTTT. It is translated as CASSLDSGTDTQYF.

The CDR3 loop is CASSPPGATYEQYF. The CDR3 DNA is TGTGCCAGCAGCCCCCCTGGGGCAACCTACGAGCAGTACTTC. The chain employs TRBV5-5 and TRBJ2-7; a weak D match, TRBD1 (5 bases). The germline gives CDR1 SGHKS, CDR2 YYEKEE (reference sequence). The CDR3 contains 14 residues. V dropped 4 bases and J dropped 2 bases, with 13 bases sitting between them.

In its sample, this clonotype was seen a few times. The chain couples TRBV14 to TRBJ1-6, with 10 bases that match TRBD1. Trimming took 5 bases from V and 10 from J; bases not matched to a gene: 11. Germline assignment: CDR1 SGHDN and CDR2 FVKESK. The CDR3 runs to 16 residues. The CDR3 is CASSAGQGVKRSPLHF. CDR3 bases: TGTGCCAGCAGCGCCGGACAGGGGGTAAAAAGGTCACCCCTCCACTTT.

This clonotype was detected a few times. The J gene is TRBJ1-1, the V gene TRBV7-9, with D hard to call. Trimming pared 2 bases from V and 3 bases from J, leaving 7 bases between. This CDR3 has 13 residues. In germline, CDR1 is SEHNR, CDR2 FQNEAQ (reference sequence). The CDR3 loop is CASSLLGDTEAFF. CDR3 bases: TGTGCCAGCAGCTTACTGGGAGACACTGAAGCTTTCTTT.

This clonotype was seen at least ten times. This chain uses TRBV12-3 or TRBV12-4 with TRBJ2-1, with TRBD2 as a possible D gene (6 bases). CDR3 length: 14 amino acids. Deletions cut 3 bases from V and 3 bases from J, with 9 bases between. CDR3 coding DNA: TGTGCCAGCAGTTTCAGGAGGGTCTACAATGAGCAGTTCTTC. This encodes CASSFRRVYNEQFF.

The chain combines TRBV18 with TRBJ1-1; possibly TRBD1 for D (6 bases). Germline assignment: CDR1 KGHSH and CDR2 LQKENI. V lost 0 bases, J lost 4 bases, and 9 bases lay in between. The CDR3 is 14 residues long. CDR3: CASSPPGGFTEAFF. DNA of the CDR3: TGTGCCAGCTCACCACCGGGGGGCTTCACTGAAGCTTTCTTT.

This chain links TRBV3-1 with TRBJ1-2; 9 positions agree with TRBD1. The CDR3 runs 16 residues. V shed 2 bases and J 4 bases; nucleotides not matched to a gene: 8. Looked up from germline, CDR1 is LGHDT and CDR2 is YNNKEL (reference sequence). This CDR3 is CASSQLRDRALYGYTF. The DNA for the CDR3 is TGTGCCAGCAGCCAACTTCGGGACAGGGCCCTCTATGGCTACACCTTC.

This clonotype was seen a few times. The chain combines TRBV20-1 with TRBJ2-3; TRBD2 matches at 9 bases. Germline-derived CDR1 and CDR2 are DFQATT and SNEGSKA (reference sequence). This CDR3 comprises 15 residues. Losses at the gene ends were 6 bases for V and 7 bases for J; bases not matched to a gene: 14. Written as DNA, the CDR3 is TGCAGTGCAGCCCCACTGAGACTAGCGGAGCATACGCAGTATTTT. Amino acid sequence: CSAAPLRLAEHTQYF.